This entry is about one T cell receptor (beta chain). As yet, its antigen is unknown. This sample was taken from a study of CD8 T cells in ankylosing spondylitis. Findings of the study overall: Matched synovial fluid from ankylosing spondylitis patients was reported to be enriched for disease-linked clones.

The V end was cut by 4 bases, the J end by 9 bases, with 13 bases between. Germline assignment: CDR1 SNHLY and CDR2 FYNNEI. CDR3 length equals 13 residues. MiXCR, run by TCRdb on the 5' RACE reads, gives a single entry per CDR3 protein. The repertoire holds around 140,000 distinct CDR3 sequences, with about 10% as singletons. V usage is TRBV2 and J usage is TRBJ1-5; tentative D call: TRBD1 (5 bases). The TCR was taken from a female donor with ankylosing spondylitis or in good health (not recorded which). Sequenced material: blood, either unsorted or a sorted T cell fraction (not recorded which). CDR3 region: CASSARVWVPQHF. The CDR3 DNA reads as TGTGCCAGCAGTGCCAGGGTCTGGGTGCCCCAGCATTTT.